This TCR beta chain was sequenced for a study of beta chain features in type 1 diabetes. Findings of the study overall: Across patients, naive, central memory and Treg TCRB repertoires exhibited apparently greater similarity than was observed across healthy donors. A moderate, significant TCRB CDR3 shortening appeared in type 1 diabetes across four CD4+ subsets.

This clone was counted only a few times. Its antigen is unidentified. Sorting that relied on CD45RO/CCR7/CD25/CD127/CD95/CD27 yielded CD4+ naive, central memory, regulatory and stem cell-like memory cells. Each population that was sorted was more than 95% pure. Looked up from germline, CDR1 is MNHEY and CDR2 is SMNVEV (reference sequence). V was pared by 6 bases and J by 2 bases, with 12 bases between. The CDR3 is 14 amino acids. Isolated RNA was reverse transcribed in full, so expressed TCRB transcripts were sequenced. Repertoires were generated with immunoSEQ multiplex PCR, while TCRdb's copy carries only in-frame clones and drops some. The table includes roughly 160,000 clones, about 9% detected once.

Sequenced input: central memory CD4+ T cells from blood. The chain recombines TRBV27 with TRBJ2-3, with D tentatively TRBD1 (6 bases). This TCR was sampled from a woman in her late teens or twenties with type 1 diabetes. CDR3 protein: CASSLGGFTDTQYF. The CDR3 DNA is TGTGCCAGCAGCCTAGGGGGTTTCACAGATACGCAGTATTTT.